A selection of T cell receptor beta chains follows, all from one sample in a study of blood T cells in healthy people across ages. One entry per CDR3 protein, called by TCRdb with MiXCR from the 5' RACE reads. Here the sample spans about 1.6 million distinct CDR3 sequences, around 36% being singletons. Sequences were obtained from blood. The receptors here all came from a woman aged 30 to 39 in good health. The CDR3 runs from the conserved cysteine through the conserved F or W. The D gene is left open where the match is weak.

V gene	D gene	J gene	CDR3 protein
TRBV3-1	NA	TRBJ2-2	CASSLTGGGAEGTGELFF
TRBV5-1	TRBD2	TRBJ2-7	CASRLAGGSLYEQYF
TRBV3-1	NA	TRBJ1-1	CASSQANREGTEAFF
TRBV6-1	NA	TRBJ1-5	CASSEGYQPQHF
TRBV6-1	NA	TRBJ1-1	CASSEMGRGNTEAFF
TRBV7-2	NA	TRBJ2-5	CASSSNRPGQAVEETQYF
TRBV12-3/TRBV12-4	NA	TRBJ1-5	CASSRRTAYSNQPQHF
TRBV6-1	NA	TRBJ1-2	CASASAASYGYTF
TRBV20-1	NA	TRBJ2-2	CSARPITAANTGELFF
TRBV5-4	TRBD2	TRBJ2-7	CASSPWTSGGPTYEQYF
TRBV27	NA	TRBJ1-6	CASSKGRGLGSPLHF